This T cell receptor (beta chain) emerged from a study of CD8 T cells in Susac syndrome. Negative isolation was used for CD8+ and CD4+ T cells and FACS enrichment for TEMRA cells. The CDR3 is made up of 15 amino acids. V dropped 4 bases and J dropped 0 bases, with 13 bases sitting between them. The V gene's germline CDR1 is SGDLS and CDR2 YYNGEE. It was with random hexamers that roughly 0.45 to 1 ug RNA was reverse transcribed. TCRdb fed the immunoSEQ multiplex PCR reads into MiXCR, producing one record per CDR3 protein. The table has about 430,000 distinct CDR3 sequences, 75% to 90% seen once. The sequenced material came from CD8+ T cells from PBMCs. The TCR sequence derives from a human donor with multiple sclerosis. This chain links TRBV9 with TRBJ1-1; possibly TRBD1 for D (6 bases). CDR3 sequence: CASSPETGVNTEAFF. The DNA for the CDR3 is TGTGCCAGCAGCCCCGAGACAGGAGTGAACACTGAAGCTTTCTTT.